This TCR beta chain was captured by sequencing in a study of neurological immune-mediated disorders. Study-level results: No CDR3 amino acid sequences recurred among expanded clones across subjects, suggesting private repertoires in all groups.

This clonotype has at least ten counts. No antigen is known for it. From 15-18 subjects, every sequencing run obtained over 170 million TCR-beta sequences. TCRdb redid the calling of the 5' RACE reads with MiXCR, one entry per CDR3 protein. The sample shows approximately 89,000 distinct CDR3 sequences, about 13% of them seen only once. Time point described: longitudinal time-point 2. Germline V CDR1 and CDR2: MDHEN, SYDVKM. This CDR3 has 15 residues. V was clipped by 3 bases and J by 3 bases, with 12 bases between them. This chain uses TRBV28 with TRBJ2-4; TRBD1 is a possible D gene (5 bases). Sequencing used PBMCs. The TCR was taken from a female donor with HTLV-1-associated myelopathy (HAM/TSP). The CDR3 region is CASSFIVGVKNIQYF. The CDR3 bases are TGTGCCAGCAGTTTTATAGTAGGGGTCAAAAACATTCAGTACTTC.